This is a list of T cell receptor beta chains from one sample in a study of cytomegalovirus exposure and HLA in healthy donors. Generated by immunoSEQ multiplex PCR, the TCRdb table keeps only in-frame clones and is missing some. The sample has roughly 190,000 clones, around 80% seen once. Sample: PBMCs. The receptor source for this set is a man aged 35-49 years in good health and CMV-seropositive. Each CDR3 is given with its conserved first and last residue. D genes are given only for firm matches. Clone size is shown for a subset of rows, as once, few, many or a class of expanded clone.

size	D	V	J	CDR3	DNA
-	TRBD1	TRBV7-9	TRBJ1-2	CASSLAQFQGGYNYGYTF	TGTGCCAGCAGCTTAGCGCAATTTCAGGGGGGCTACAACTATGGCTACACCTTC
-	-	TRBV6-1	TRBJ2-5	CASSERRVWGRSQETQYF	TGTGCCAGCAGTGAACGTCGAGTTTGGGGGCGGAGTCAAGAGACCCAGTACTTC
-	TRBD2	TRBV6-1	TRBJ2-7	CAIARGGPYEQYF	TGTGCCATAGCCCGGGGGGGTCCCTACGAGCAGTACTTC
-	TRBD1	TRBV28	TRBJ1-2	CASSSADRAGLAYGYTF	TGTGCCAGCAGTTCAGCCGACAGGGCCGGGTTGGCGTATGGCTACACCTTC
few	TRBD1	TRBV5-5	TRBJ1-1	CASSYRGENTEAFF	TGTGCCAGCAGCTACAGGGGGGAGAACACTGAAGCTTTCTTT
-	-	TRBV6-4	TRBJ2-1	CASSDRFFDEQFF	TGTGCCAGCAGTGATCGGTTTTTCGATGAGCAGTTCTTC
once	TRBD1	TRBV5-1	TRBJ1-1	CASSLEGGPNTEAFF	TGCGCCAGCAGCTTGGAAGGGGGCCCGAACACTGAAGCTTTCTTT
-	TRBD2	TRBV19	TRBJ2-7	CASSITRRGVTYEQYF	TGTGCCAGTAGTATAACCCGCCGGGGGGTGACCTACGAGCAGTACTTC
-	-	TRBV7-9	TRBJ2-3	CASSPPGSPATDTQYF	TGTGCCAGCAGCCCACCCGGGTCGCCGGCCACAGATACGCAGTATTTT
-	-	TRBV7-9	TRBJ1-1	CASSHTQGLNTEAFF	TGTGCCAGCAGCCACACGCAGGGATTGAACACTGAAGCTTTCTTT
-	TRBD2	TRBV7-9	TRBJ2-5	CSSSLERIAGDMRETQYF	TGTTCCAGCAGCTTAGAGAGGATAGCGGGAGATATGAGGGAGACCCAGTACTTC
once	-	TRBV27	TRBJ1-1	CASRPRGGDTEAFF	TGTGCCAGCAGACCTCGGGGAGGCGACACTGAAGCTTTCTTT
-	TRBD2	TRBV7-2	TRBJ2-3	CASSFPASGRPDTQYF	TGTGCCAGCAGCTTCCCCGCTAGCGGGAGGCCAGATACGCAGTATTTT
-	-	TRBV28	TRBJ1-4	CASSFLQGTNEKLFF	TGTGCCAGCAGTTTCCTCCAGGGAACTAATGAAAAACTGTTTTTT
-	TRBD2	TRBV5-6	TRBJ2-3	CASSLRPDRTSGTDTQYF	TGTGCCAGCAGCCTACGCCCCGATAGAACTAGCGGCACAGATACGCAGTATTTT
-	-	TRBV18	TRBJ2-7	CASSPEFGGEQYF	TGTGCCAGCTCACCCGAGTTTGGCGGCGAGCAGTACTTC
-	-	TRBV20-1	TRBJ1-1	CSAQGQEAFF	TGCAGTGCTCAAGGACAGGAAGCTTTCTTT
-	TRBD2	TRBV4-1	TRBJ2-7	CASSQVERGVYEQYF	TGCGCCAGCAGCCAAGTGGAGCGGGGGGTTTACGAGCAGTACTTC
few	-	TRBV27	TRBJ2-2	CASGLGANTGELFF	TGTGCCAGCGGACTCGGGGCGAACACCGGGGAGCTGTTTTTT
-	TRBD1	TRBV2	TRBJ2-5	CASRDFGQGPRTQYF	TGTGCCAGCAGAGACTTTGGACAGGGGCCGCGGACCCAGTACTTC
once	-	TRBV5-5	TRBJ1-2	CASSVTGLYGYTF	TGTGCCAGCAGCGTAACAGGGTTGTATGGCTACACCTTC
-	-	TRBV9	TRBJ2-7	CASSVQPGQMEEQYF	TGTGCCAGCAGCGTCCAACCGGGACAAATGGAGGAGCAGTACTTC
-	TRBD1	TRBV7-9	TRBJ2-7	CASSLQGEPPYEQYF	TGTGCCAGCAGCCTACAGGGGGAACCCCCCTACGAGCAGTACTTC
-	-	TRBV6-1	TRBJ1-1	CASSRTVWSGTEAFF	TGTGCCAGCAGTCGGACAGTTTGGTCGGGCACTGAAGCTTTCTTT
-	TRBD2	TRBV6-5	TRBJ2-1	CASSPGLAYNEQFF	TGTGCCAGCAGTCCCGGACTAGCGTACAATGAGCAGTTCTTC
-	TRBD1	TRBV7-8	TRBJ1-1	CASSPTGRNTEAFF	TGTGCCAGCAGCCCGACAGGGCGGAACACTGAAGCTTTCTTT
-	TRBD1	TRBV5-1	TRBJ2-7	CASSATDRGESYEQYF	TGCGCCAGCAGCGCGACGGACAGGGGCGAGTCCTACGAGCAGTACTTC
-	-	TRBV6-5	TRBJ2-7	CASSYSPPYEQYF	TGTGCCAGCAGTTACAGCCCACCCTACGAGCAGTACTTC
-	-	TRBV12-2	TRBJ1-5	CASRLAGRYGNQPQHF	TGTGCAAGTCGCTTAGCGGGCAGATATGGCAATCAGCCCCAGCATTTT
-	-	TRBV7-2	TRBJ2-7	CASSLAAGNPYEQYF	TGTGCCAGCAGCTTAGCGGCGGGAAACCCCTACGAGCAGTACTTC
-	TRBD2	TRBV7-9	TRBJ2-5	CASSLAGGRLETQYF	TGTGCCAGCAGCTTGGCGGGCGGGAGGTTGGAGACCCAGTACTTC
-	TRBD1	TRBV5-1	TRBJ2-5	CASSVGRGHTQETQYF	TGCGCCAGCAGCGTTGGCAGGGGGCATACCCAAGAGACCCAGTACTTC
-	TRBD2	TRBV9	TRBJ2-1	CASSHGLAGGNEQFF	TGTGCCAGCAGCCACGGACTAGCGGGGGGCAATGAGCAGTTCTTC
-	TRBD2	TRBV5-1	TRBJ2-7	CASSSTSGGFYEQYF	TGCGCCAGCAGTTCCACTAGCGGGGGGTTCTACGAGCAGTACTTC
-	-	TRBV6-5	TRBJ1-1	CASSRHSNTEAFF	TGTGCCAGCAGCCGACACTCGAACACTGAAGCTTTCTTT
-	TRBD2	TRBV5-1	TRBJ2-2	CASSLEASGTLLGTGELFF	TGCGCCAGCAGCTTGGAGGCTAGCGGGACCCTTTTGGGAACCGGGGAGCTGTTTTTT
few	TRBD2	TRBV19	TRBJ2-3	CASSSGRPNTQYF	TGTGCCAGTTCTAGCGGGAGACCAAATACGCAGTATTTT
-	-	TRBV9	TRBJ2-5	CASSVEPGGYQETQYF	TGTGCCAGCAGCGTAGAACCAGGGGGGTACCAAGAGACCCAGTACTTC
-	TRBD1	TRBV5-4	TRBJ1-3	CASSPGQGGDTIYF	TGTGCCAGCAGCCCGGGACAGGGAGGGGACACCATATATTTT
-	TRBD1	TRBV30	TRBJ1-1	CAWRPIPPMTGEGTEAFF	TGTGCCTGGAGACCAATCCCCCCCATGACAGGGGAGGGCACTGAAGCTTTCTTT
-	-	TRBV5-5	TRBJ1-4	CASSFVGREDREKLFF	TGTGCCAGCAGCTTTGTGGGCAGGGAAGATCGTGAAAAACTGTTTTTT
-	TRBD2	TRBV30	TRBJ2-3	CASSTSLKNTDTQYF	TGTGCCTCCTCGACTAGCCTAAAGAACACAGATACGCAGTATTTT
-	-	TRBV10-1	TRBJ2-3	CASSLRGEDTQYF	TGCGCCAGCAGCCTCAGGGGGGAAGATACGCAGTATTTT
-	-	TRBV9	TRBJ1-3	CASSPSGISGNTIYF	TGTGCCAGCAGCCCTAGTGGAATCTCTGGAAACACCATATATTTT
-	-	TRBV6-5	TRBJ1-1	CASSYFGQLNTEAFF	TGTGCCAGCAGTTACTTTGGGCAGCTGAACACTGAAGCTTTCTTT
-	-	TRBV10-3	TRBJ1-1	CAISDGSAGDKTEAFF	TGTGCCATCAGTGACGGTTCGGCAGGGGATAAGACTGAAGCTTTCTTT
-	-	TRBV5-4	TRBJ1-4	CASSPEGQGGEKLFF	TGTGCCAGCAGCCCGGAGGGGCAGGGTGGTGAAAAACTGTTTTTT
-	TRBD1	TRBV6-5	TRBJ1-5	CASSRDSLNQPQHF	TGTGCCAGCAGCCGGGACAGCCTTAATCAGCCCCAGCATTTT
-	TRBD2	TRBV5-1	TRBJ2-5	CASSLTSGWMETQYF	TGCGCCAGCAGCTTGACTAGCGGGTGGATGGAGACCCAGTACTTC
-	-	TRBV6-6	TRBJ2-3	CASSYSGAGWYF	TGTGCCAGCAGTTACTCGGGGGCAGGGTGGTATTTT
-	TRBD2	TRBV29-1	TRBJ2-5	CSVGRGLAGGETQYF	TGCAGCGTGGGAAGGGGACTAGCGGGAGGGGAGACCCAGTACTTC
-	-	TRBV2	TRBJ2-7	CASSGGALVSYEQYF	TGTGCCAGCAGTGGAGGTGCGCTCGTCTCCTACGAGCAGTACTTC
-	TRBD1	TRBV28	TRBJ2-7	CASSLQGAYEQYF	TGTGCCAGCAGTTTACAGGGGGCCTACGAGCAGTACTTC
-	-	TRBV28	TRBJ1-5	CASSPHLNQPQHF	TGTGCCAGCAGTCCACATCTGAATCAGCCCCAGCATTTT